This T cell receptor beta chain was captured by sequencing in a study of naive and memory T cell subsets. The CDR3 length is 16 residues. The V end was cut by 0 bases, the J end by 2 bases, with 13 bases between. Germline values: CDR1 LNHNV, CDR2 YYDKDF (reference sequence). The SP2 primer and nested alpha and beta constant region primers amplified ligated cDNA in four rounds. MiXCR, run by TCRdb on the 5' RACE reads, gives a single entry per CDR3 protein. The repertoire consists of roughly 62,000 distinct CDR3 sequences, with about 7% occurring once and the leading ten covering around 10%. A UMI-containing oligonucleotide was joined by 3' ligation to the TCR cDNA template. Whole-blood samples were less than 3 ml of peripheral blood from healthy adult volunteers. At least ten counts were recorded for this clonotype.

The receptor was isolated from a male donor in good health. The chain links TRBV15 to TRBJ1-2; no clear D. CDR3 loop: CATSRERALRNYGYTF. Here the CDR3 DNA reads TGTGCCACCAGCAGAGAGAGGGCCCTTAGGAACTATGGCTACACCTTC.